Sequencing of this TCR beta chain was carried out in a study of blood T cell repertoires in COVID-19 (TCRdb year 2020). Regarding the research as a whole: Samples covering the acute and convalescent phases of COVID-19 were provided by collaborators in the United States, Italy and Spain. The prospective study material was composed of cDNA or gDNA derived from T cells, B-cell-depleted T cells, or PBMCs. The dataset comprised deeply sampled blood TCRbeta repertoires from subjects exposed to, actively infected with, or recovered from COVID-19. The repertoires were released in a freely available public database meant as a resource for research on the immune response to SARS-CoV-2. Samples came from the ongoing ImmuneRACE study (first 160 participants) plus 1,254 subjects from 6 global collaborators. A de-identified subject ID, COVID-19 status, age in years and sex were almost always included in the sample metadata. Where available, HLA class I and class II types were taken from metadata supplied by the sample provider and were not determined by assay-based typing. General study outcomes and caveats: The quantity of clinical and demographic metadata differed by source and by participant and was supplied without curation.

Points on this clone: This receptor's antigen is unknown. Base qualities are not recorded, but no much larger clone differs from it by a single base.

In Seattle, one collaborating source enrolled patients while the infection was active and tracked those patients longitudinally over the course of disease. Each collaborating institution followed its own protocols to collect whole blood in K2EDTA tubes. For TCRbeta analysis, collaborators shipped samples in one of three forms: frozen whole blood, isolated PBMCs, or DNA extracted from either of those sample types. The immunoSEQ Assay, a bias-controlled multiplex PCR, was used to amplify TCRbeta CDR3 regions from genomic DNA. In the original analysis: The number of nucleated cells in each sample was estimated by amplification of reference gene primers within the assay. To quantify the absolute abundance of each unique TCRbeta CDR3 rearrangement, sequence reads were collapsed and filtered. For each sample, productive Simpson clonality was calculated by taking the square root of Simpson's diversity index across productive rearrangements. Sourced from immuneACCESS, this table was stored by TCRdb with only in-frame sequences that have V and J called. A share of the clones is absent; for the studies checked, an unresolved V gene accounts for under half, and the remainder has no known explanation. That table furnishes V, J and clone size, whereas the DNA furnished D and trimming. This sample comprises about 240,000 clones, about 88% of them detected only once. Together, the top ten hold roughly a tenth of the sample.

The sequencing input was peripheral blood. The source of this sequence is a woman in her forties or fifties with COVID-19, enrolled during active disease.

The DNA sequence follows: TGTGCCAGCAGCTTAACCCCCGGCGGGGAGCTGTTTTTT. It specifies CASSLTPGGELFF. Recombination linked TRBV7-2 to TRBJ2-2, with the D segment identity uncertain. From its cysteine to its phenylalanine, the CDR3 spans 13 amino acids. Just CDR3 DNA is preserved here, 39 bases in frame from base 1. The germline V gene encodes CDR1 SGHTA and CDR2 FQGNSA. V loses 2 bases, J loses 7 bases, and the germline ends lie 8 bases apart.